This T cell receptor beta chain stems from a study of blood T cell repertoires in COVID-19. As for the study in general: Acute-phase and convalescent COVID-19 samples originated in the United States, Italy and Spain.

Per the authors' pipeline: The authors estimated nucleated cell counts from reference gene primer amplification. Some clones are missing from TCRdb's copy, which holds only in-frame ones; the method was immunoSEQ multiplex PCR. The V and J calls and the clone size are those of that table, but D and trimming were determined from the DNA. The sample consists of about 260,000 clones, 83% of them appearing once. Germline loops: CDR1 LGHNA, CDR2 YNFKEQ. The length of the CDR3 is 17 residues. Unmatched junction bases numbered 6, after V lost 0 bases and J lost 6 bases. This receptor was obtained from a woman in her 50s who had recovered from COVID-19. Material for sequencing was peripheral blood. J is TRBJ2-5 and V is TRBV4-2; 14 nucleotides agree with TRBD2. For the CDR3, the DNA is TGTGCCAGCAGCCAAGAACTGACTAGCGGGAGGGCTCAGACCCAGTACTTC. This encodes CASSQELTSGRAQTQYF.